This is a list of T cell receptor beta chains from one sample in a study of shared clonotypes between healthy human individuals. Sequencing was performed with immunoSEQ multiplex PCR; in TCRdb, only in-frame clones are kept and a portion is missing. The repertoire includes a few million clones, around 90% of them detected once, and roughly 0.14% sits in the top ten. Sequenced input: naive CD4+ T cells sorted from blood. These receptors came from a man younger than 35 in good health. Each CDR3 is given with its conserved first and last residue. A D gene is named only where the DNA matches it firmly. Part of the rows lack a size; the others show once, few, many or a class for expanded clones.

d_gene	v_gene	abundance	j_gene	CDR3aa	CDR3nt
TRBD2	TRBV5-1	NA	TRBJ2-1	CASSLFRTSGGQSSYNEQFF	TGCGCCAGCAGCTTGTTCAGAACTAGCGGGGGGCAAAGCTCCTACAATGAGCAGTTCTTC
TRBD2	TRBV27	NA	TRBJ2-3	CASSLPPSGGLTDTQYF	TGTGCCAGCAGTTTACCCCCTAGCGGGGGCCTCACAGATACGCAGTATTTT
TRBD2	TRBV2	NA	TRBJ2-3	CASSIAGGSDTQYF	TGTGCCAGCAGTATAGCGGGGGGCTCAGATACGCAGTATTTT
NA	TRBV6-7	NA	TRBJ1-5	CASSYELHREFCQPQHF	TGTGCCAGCAGTTACGAATTACACAGGGAATTTTGTCAGCCCCAGCATTTT
NA	TRBV28	NA	TRBJ2-7	CASSLPGRSYEQYF	TGTGCCAGCAGTTTACCCGGGAGATCCTACGAGCAGTACTTC
TRBD1	TRBV19	NA	TRBJ1-2	CASLPRGNGYGYTF	TGTGCCAGCCTACCCAGGGGGAATGGCTATGGCTACACCTTC
NA	TRBV6-4	NA	TRBJ2-3	CASNLGGGSQDTQYF	TGTGCCAGCAACTTAGGGGGAGGTTCGCAAGATACGCAGTATTTT
TRBD2	TRBV6-5	NA	TRBJ2-7	CASKRREGAYEQYF	TGTGCCAGCAAAAGGCGGGAGGGGGCCTACGAGCAGTACTTC
TRBD1	TRBV30	NA	TRBJ1-2	CAWRGSDRGFGYTF	TGTGCCTGGAGAGGGTCGGACAGGGGTTTCGGCTACACCTTC
TRBD1	TRBV10-3	NA	TRBJ1-5	CAISEGAGGGNQPQHF	TGTGCCATCAGTGAGGGGGCAGGGGGAGGCAATCAGCCCCAGCATTTT
TRBD2	TRBV14	NA	TRBJ2-2	CASSQSLAGGPYSGELFF	TGTGCCAGCAGCCAATCACTAGCGGGAGGACCTTATTCCGGGGAGCTGTTTTTT
NA	TRBV10-3	once	TRBJ1-3	CAIGGLEGGNTIYF	TGTGCCATCGGGGGGCTAGAGGGTGGAAACACCATATATTTT
NA	TRBV30	NA	TRBJ2-7	CAWRVSYEQYF	TGTGCCTGGAGAGTATCCTACGAGCAGTACTTC
NA	TRBV28	NA	TRBJ2-7	CASYSVNERYEQYF	TGTGCCAGCTATTCCGTCAACGAGCGCTACGAGCAGTACTTC
NA	TRBV9	NA	TRBJ2-3	CASSVVGEADTQYF	TGTGCCAGCAGCGTAGTAGGGGAAGCAGATACGCAGTATTTT
TRBD2	TRBV4-3	NA	TRBJ2-5	CASSQAKTSGAQETQYF	TGCGCCAGCAGCCAAGCAAAGACTAGCGGAGCCCAAGAGACCCAGTACTTC
NA	TRBV19	NA	TRBJ2-7	CASSIRDVGEQYF	TGTGCCAGTAGTATAAGAGATGTTGGCGAGCAGTACTTC
TRBD1	TRBV6-6	once	TRBJ2-5	CASRWDRQETQYF	TGTGCCAGCAGGTGGGACAGGCAAGAGACCCAGTACTTC
TRBD1	TRBV7-2	NA	TRBJ1-1	CASSYGQGWNTEAFF	TGTGCCAGCAGCTACGGACAGGGGTGGAACACTGAAGCTTTCTTT
TRBD1	TRBV2	NA	TRBJ2-1	CASSERPGDRVLGNEQFF	TGTGCCAGCAGTGAACGTCCGGGGGACAGGGTCCTAGGCAATGAGCAGTTCTTC
NA	TRBV6-6	few	TRBJ1-5	CASSYPGGDQPQHF	TGTGCCAGCAGTTACCCGGGGGGCGACCAGCCCCAGCATTTT
NA	TRBV7-2	NA	TRBJ2-7	CASSLVQGPYEQYF	TGTGCCAGCAGCTTAGTACAGGGCCCCTACGAGCAGTACTTC
NA	TRBV10-3	NA	TRBJ2-1	CAISPGRGGSEQFF	TGTGCCATCAGTCCGGGACGCGGAGGTAGTGAGCAGTTCTTC
NA	TRBV30	NA	TRBJ2-1	CAWSATPEGLFWPINQFF	TGTGCCTGGAGTGCGACCCCCGAGGGTCTCTTCTGGCCAATCAATCAGTTCTTC
NA	TRBV27	NA	TRBJ2-1	CASSSFNEQFF	TGTGCCAGCAGTTCTTTTAATGAGCAGTTCTTC
NA	TRBV5-1	NA	TRBJ2-3	CASSFREGYSTDTQYF	TGCGCCAGCAGCTTCCGAGAAGGCTATAGCACAGATACGCAGTATTTT
NA	TRBV19	NA	TRBJ2-3	CASSIRSGGTDTQYF	TGTGCCAGTAGTATCCGGTCAGGGGGCACAGATACGCAGTATTTT
NA	TRBV6-4	NA	TRBJ1-6	CASSDSAGAVPLHF	TGTGCCAGCAGTGACTCCGCGGGGGCGGTCCCCCTCCACTTT
NA	TRBV11-3	NA	TRBJ1-6	CASSLDRNSPLHF	TGTGCCAGCAGCTTAGACCGCAATTCACCCCTCCACTTT
NA	TRBV5-4	NA	TRBJ1-4	CASSLGQGRVEKLFF	TGTGCCAGCAGCTTGGGGCAGGGAAGGGTCGAAAAACTGTTTTTT
NA	TRBV5-4	NA	TRBJ1-2	CASSFGGSGARGYTF	TGTGCCAGCAGCTTTGGGGGTTCGGGGGCGAGGGGCTACACCTTC
NA	TRBV13	NA	TRBJ2-7	CASSSGYEQYF	TGTGCCAGCAGCTCGGGCTACGAGCAGTACTTC
NA	TRBV7-8	NA	TRBJ1-1	CASSVGQQMNTEAFF	TGTGCCAGCAGCGTTGGACAGCAGATGAACACTGAAGCTTTCTTT
NA	TRBV5-1	NA	TRBJ2-2	CASSLERHTGELFF	TGCGCCAGCAGCTTGGAGCGGCACACCGGGGAGCTGTTTTTT
NA	TRBV6-1	NA	TRBJ1-1	CASSESMPGTGNTEAFF	TGTGCCAGCAGTGAGAGTATGCCCGGGACGGGGAACACTGAAGCTTTCTTT